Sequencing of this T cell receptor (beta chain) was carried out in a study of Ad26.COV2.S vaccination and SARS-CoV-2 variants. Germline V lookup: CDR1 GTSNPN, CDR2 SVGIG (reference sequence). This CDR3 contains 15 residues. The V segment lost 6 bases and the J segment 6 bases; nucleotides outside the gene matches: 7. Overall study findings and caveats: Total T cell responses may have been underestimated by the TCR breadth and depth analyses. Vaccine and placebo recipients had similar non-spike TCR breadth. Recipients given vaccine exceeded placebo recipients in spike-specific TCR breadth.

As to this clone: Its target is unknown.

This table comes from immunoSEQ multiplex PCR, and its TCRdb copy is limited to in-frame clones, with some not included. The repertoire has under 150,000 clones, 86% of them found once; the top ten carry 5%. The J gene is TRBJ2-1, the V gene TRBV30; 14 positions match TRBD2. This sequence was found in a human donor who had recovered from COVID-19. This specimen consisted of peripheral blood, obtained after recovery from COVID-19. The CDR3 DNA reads TGTGCCTGCTCGGGGACTAGCGGGGGAGTCAATGAGCAGTTCTTC. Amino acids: CACSGTSGGVNEQFF. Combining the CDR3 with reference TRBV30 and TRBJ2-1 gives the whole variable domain SQTIHQWPATLVQPVGSPLSLECTVEGTSNPNLYWYRQAAGRGLQLLFYSVGIGQISSEVPQNLSASRPQDRQFILSSKKLLLSDSGFYLCACSGTSGGVNEQFFGPGTRLTVL.